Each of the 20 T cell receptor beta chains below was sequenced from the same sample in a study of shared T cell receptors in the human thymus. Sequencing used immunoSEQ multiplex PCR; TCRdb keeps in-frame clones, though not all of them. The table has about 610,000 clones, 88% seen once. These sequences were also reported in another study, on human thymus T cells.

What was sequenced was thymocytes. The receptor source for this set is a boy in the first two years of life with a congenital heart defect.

The DNA for the CDR3 is TGTGCCAGCAGCTTGGGGGCAAGCGGCTACTACGAGCAGTACTTC. This codes for CASSLGASGYYEQYF. The V call is TRBV7-8, the J call TRBJ2-7, with a weak D call TRBD1 (6 bases). Trimming pared 3 bases from V and 3 bases from J, leaving 15 bases between. Germline loops: CDR1 SGHVS, CDR2 FQNEAQ. CDR3 size: 15 residues.

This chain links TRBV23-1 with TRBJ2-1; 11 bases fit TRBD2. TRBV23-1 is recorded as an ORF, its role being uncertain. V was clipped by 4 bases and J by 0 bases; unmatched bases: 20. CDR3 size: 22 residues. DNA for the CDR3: TGCGCCAGCAGTCGACCGGAACCCGGGACTAGCGGTCCACAGAGCTCCTACAATGAGCAGTTCTTC. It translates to CASSRPEPGTSGPQSSYNEQFF.

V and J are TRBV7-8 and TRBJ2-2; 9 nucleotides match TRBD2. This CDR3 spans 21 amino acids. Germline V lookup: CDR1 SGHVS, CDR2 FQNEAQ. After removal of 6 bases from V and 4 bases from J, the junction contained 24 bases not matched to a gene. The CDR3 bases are TGTGCCAGCAGTTTAAGGGGTTTCCCTAGCGGGACCCCGCCGGGCACCGGGGAGCTGTTTTTT. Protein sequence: CASSLRGFPSGTPPGTGELFF.

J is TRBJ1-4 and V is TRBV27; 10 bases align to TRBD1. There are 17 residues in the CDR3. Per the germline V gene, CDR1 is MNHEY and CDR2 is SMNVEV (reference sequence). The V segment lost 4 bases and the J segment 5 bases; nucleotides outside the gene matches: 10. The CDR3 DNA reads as TGTGCCAGCAGTTGCGGACAGGGGGTCCCAAAGAATGAAAAACTGTTTTTT. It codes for CASSCGQGVPKNEKLFF.

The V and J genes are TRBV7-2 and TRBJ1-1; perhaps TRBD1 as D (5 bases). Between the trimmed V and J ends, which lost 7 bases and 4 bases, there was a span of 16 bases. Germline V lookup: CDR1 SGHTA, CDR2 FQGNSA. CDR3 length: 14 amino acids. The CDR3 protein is CASTQRGFSTEAFF. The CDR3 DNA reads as TGTGCCAGCACTCAAAGGGGTTTTAGCACTGAAGCTTTCTTT.

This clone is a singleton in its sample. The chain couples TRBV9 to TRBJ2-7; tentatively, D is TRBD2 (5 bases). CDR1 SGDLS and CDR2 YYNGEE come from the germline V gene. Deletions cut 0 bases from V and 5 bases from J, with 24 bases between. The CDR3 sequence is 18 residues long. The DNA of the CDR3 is TGTGCCAGCAGCGTAGTGGGCCGGGAAGGTGGGAGTACCCACGAGCAGTACTTC. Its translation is CASSVVGREGGSTHEQYF.

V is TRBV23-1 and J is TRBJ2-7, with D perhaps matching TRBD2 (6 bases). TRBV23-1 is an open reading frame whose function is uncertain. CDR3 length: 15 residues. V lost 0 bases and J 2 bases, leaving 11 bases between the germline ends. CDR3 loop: CASSQSAGSTYEQYF. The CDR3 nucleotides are TGCGCCAGCAGTCAATCGGCGGGATCAACCTACGAGCAGTACTTC.

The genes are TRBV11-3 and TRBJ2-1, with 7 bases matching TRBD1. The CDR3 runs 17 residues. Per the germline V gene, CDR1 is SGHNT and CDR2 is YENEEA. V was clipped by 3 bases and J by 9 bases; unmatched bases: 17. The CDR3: CASSLGPRGPNAGEQFF. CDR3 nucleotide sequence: TGTGCCAGCAGCTTGGGCCCTAGGGGGCCCAACGCGGGTGAGCAGTTCTTC.

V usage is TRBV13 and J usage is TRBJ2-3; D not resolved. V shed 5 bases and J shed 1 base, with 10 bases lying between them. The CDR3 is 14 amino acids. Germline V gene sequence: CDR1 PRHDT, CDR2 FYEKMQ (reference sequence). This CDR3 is CASSGGLRTDTQYF. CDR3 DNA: TGTGCCAGCAGCGGTGGCCTCCGCACAGATACGCAGTATTTT.

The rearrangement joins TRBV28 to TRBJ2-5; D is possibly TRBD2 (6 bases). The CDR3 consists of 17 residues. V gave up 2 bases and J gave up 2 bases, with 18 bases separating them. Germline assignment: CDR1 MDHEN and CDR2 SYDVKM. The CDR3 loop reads CASSLGEAKGWQETQYF. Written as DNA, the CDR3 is TGTGCCAGCAGTTTAGGGGAGGCCAAGGGGTGGCAAGAGACCCAGTACTTC.

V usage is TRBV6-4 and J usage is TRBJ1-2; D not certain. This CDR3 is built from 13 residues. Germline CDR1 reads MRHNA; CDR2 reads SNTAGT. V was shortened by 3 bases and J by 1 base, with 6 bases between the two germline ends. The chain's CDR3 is CASSEEVNYGYTF. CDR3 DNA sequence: TGTGCCAGCAGTGAAGAGGTTAACTATGGCTACACCTTC.

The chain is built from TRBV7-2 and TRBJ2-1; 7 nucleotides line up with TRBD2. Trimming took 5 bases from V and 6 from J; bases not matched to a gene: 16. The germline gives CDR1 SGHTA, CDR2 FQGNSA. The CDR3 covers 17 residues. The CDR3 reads CASSPRPTSLQLNEQFF. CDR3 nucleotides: TGTGCCAGCAGCCCTAGACCGACTAGCCTCCAACTCAATGAGCAGTTCTTC. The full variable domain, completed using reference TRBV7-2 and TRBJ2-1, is GAGVSQSPSNKVTEKGKDVELRCDPISGHTALYWYRQSLGQGLEFLIYFQGNSAPDKSGLPSDRFSAERTGGSVSTLTIQRTQQEDSAVYLCASSPRPTSLQLNEQFFGPGTRLTVL.

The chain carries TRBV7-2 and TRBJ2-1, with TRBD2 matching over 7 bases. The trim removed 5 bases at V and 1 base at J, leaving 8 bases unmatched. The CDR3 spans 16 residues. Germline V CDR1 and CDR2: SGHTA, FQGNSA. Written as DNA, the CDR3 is TGTGCCAGCAGCCCCCTGGCGGGGGTGTCCTACAATGAGCAGTTCTTC. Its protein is CASSPLAGVSYNEQFF. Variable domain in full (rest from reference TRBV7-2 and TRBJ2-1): GAGVSQSPSNKVTEKGKDVELRCDPISGHTALYWYRQSLGQGLEFLIYFQGNSAPDKSGLPSDRFSAERTGGSVSTLTIQRTQQEDSAVYLCASSPLAGVSYNEQFFGPGTRLTVL.

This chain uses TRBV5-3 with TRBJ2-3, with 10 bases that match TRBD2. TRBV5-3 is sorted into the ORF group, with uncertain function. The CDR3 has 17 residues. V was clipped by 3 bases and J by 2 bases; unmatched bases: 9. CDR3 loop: CARSSNQAGGYTDTQYF. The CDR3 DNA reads TGTGCCAGAAGCTCAAACCAAGCGGGAGGGTACACAGATACGCAGTATTTT.

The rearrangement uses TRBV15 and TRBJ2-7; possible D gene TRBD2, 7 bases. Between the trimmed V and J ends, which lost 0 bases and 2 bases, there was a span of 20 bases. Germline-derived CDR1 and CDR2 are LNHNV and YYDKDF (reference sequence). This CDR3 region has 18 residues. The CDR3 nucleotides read TGTGCCACCAGCAGAGATCGGGCTAGCGACGGGGGGCCCTACGAGCAGTACTTC. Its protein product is CATSRDRASDGGPYEQYF.

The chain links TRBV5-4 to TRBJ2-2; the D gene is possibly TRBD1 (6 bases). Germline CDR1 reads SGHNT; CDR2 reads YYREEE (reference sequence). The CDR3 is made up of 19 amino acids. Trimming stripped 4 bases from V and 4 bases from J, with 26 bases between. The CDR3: CASSNLQGTPKRGTGELFF. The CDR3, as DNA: TGTGCCAGCAGCAACCTACAAGGGACACCTAAACGGGGCACCGGGGAGCTGTTTTTT.

In nucleotides, the CDR3 is TGTGCCAGCAGCCAAAGCCCACCTGAGAGCGGGAGCCCCACCTACGAGCAGTACTTC. It specifies CASSQSPPESGSPTYEQYF. V usage is TRBV4-2 and J usage is TRBJ2-7; 8 bases map to TRBD2. The CDR3 contains 19 residues. V gave up 2 bases and J gave up 2 bases; unmatched junction bases: 17. Per the germline V gene, CDR1 is LGHNA and CDR2 is YNFKEQ.

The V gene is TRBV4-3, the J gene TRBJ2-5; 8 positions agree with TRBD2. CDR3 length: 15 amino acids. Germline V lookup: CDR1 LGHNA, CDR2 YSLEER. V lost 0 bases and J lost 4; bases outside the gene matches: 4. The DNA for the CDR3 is TGCGCCAGCAGCCAAGATCGGGAGGGAAGAGAGACCCAGTACTTC. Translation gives CASSQDREGRETQYF.

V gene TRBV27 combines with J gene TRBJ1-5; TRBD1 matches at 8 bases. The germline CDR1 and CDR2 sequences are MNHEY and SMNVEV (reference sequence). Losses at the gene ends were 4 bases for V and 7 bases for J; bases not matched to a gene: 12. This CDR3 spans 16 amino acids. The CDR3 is CASSSSGGAFPQPQHF. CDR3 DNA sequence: TGTGCCAGCAGTTCCTCAGGGGGCGCATTCCCCCAGCCCCAGCATTTT.

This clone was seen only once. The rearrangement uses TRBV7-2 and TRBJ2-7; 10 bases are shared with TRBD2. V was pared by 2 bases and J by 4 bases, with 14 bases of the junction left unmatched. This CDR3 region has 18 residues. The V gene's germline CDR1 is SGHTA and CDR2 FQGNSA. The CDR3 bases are TGTGCCAGCAGCTTAAGGTCTTCGGGCGGACTAGCGGTTTACGAGCAGTACTTC. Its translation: CASSLRSSGGLAVYEQYF.